Listed here are 21 T cell receptor beta chains from one sample, sequenced in a study of shared clonotypes between healthy human individuals. TCRdb's table, derived via immunoSEQ multiplex PCR, lists solely in-frame clones and lacks some. The table has hundreds of thousands of clones, around 72% seen once. Sequenced material: memory CD4+ T cells sorted from blood. Documented subset: CD45RA-negative fraction. The receptors stem from a woman aged 30 to 39 in good health.

The chain recombines TRBV4-1 with TRBJ2-7; TRBD2 agrees at 8 bases. The junction had 5 bases not matched to a gene; V was cut back by 1 base and J by 3 bases. The V gene's germline CDR1 is MGHRA and CDR2 YSYEKL. The CDR3 extends over 15 amino acids. The CDR3 spells CASSQVTSGNYEQYF. DNA for the CDR3: TGCGCCAGCAGCCAAGTCACTAGCGGAAACTACGAGCAGTACTTC.

The chain joins TRBV11-2 to TRBJ2-3; 14 positions match TRBD2. The CDR3 sequence is 16 residues long. The V gene end was trimmed by 5 bases and the J gene end by 4 bases; junction bases not matched to a gene: 5. In germline, CDR1 is SGHAT, CDR2 FQNNGV. The CDR3 loop is CASSLGTSGSSDTQYF. As DNA, the CDR3 is TGTGCCAGCAGCCTAGGGACTAGCGGGAGTTCAGATACGCAGTATTTT.

This chain links TRBV7-3 with TRBJ2-5; TRBD2 aligns across 11 bases. This CDR3 contains 14 residues. CDR1 is SGHTA, CDR2 FQGTGA, per germline. With 3 bases clipped from V and 5 bases from J, the junction kept 2 bases outside the gene matches. The CDR3: CASSLTSGTETQYF. The CDR3 DNA is TGTGCCAGCAGCTTGACTAGCGGGACCGAGACCCAGTACTTC.

A remark on this clone: Other nucleotide sequences from this sample produce the same CDR3. This chain uses TRBV7-2 with TRBJ2-1, with D perhaps TRBD1 (6 bases). Germline assignment: CDR1 SGHTA and CDR2 FQGNSA. This CDR3 is 13 amino acids long. Trimming stripped 3 bases from V and 5 bases from J, with 8 bases between. CDR3 region: CASSFNRDNEQFF. In DNA, the CDR3 is TGTGCCAGCAGCTTCAACAGGGACAATGAGCAGTTCTTC.

This rearrangement joins TRBV7-9 to TRBJ1-4; possible D gene TRBD1, 5 bases. The CDR3 is 15 residues long. V gave up 0 bases and J gave up 5 bases, with 10 bases separating them. Germline V lookup: CDR1 SEHNR, CDR2 FQNEAQ (reference sequence). The CDR3 DNA reads TGTGCCAGCAGCTTAGCTAAAGGGACGAATGAAAAACTGTTTTTT. This translates into CASSLAKGTNEKLFF.

About this clone itself: This sample also contains other DNA sequences that code for the same CDR3. The chain joins TRBV20-1 to TRBJ1-1; perhaps TRBD1 as D (5 bases). Trimming left V 5 bases short and J 3 bases short, with 7 bases between. Germline loops: CDR1 DFQATT, CDR2 SNEGSKA (reference sequence). The CDR3 sequence is 11 residues long. In DNA form, the CDR3 reads TGCAGTGCTCGGACACACACTGAAGCTTTCTTT. This codes for CSARTHTEAFF.

Only a few counts were recorded for this clone. The V gene is TRBV6-6, the J gene TRBJ2-2; TRBD1 is a possible D gene (5 bases). There are 13 residues in the CDR3. Germline CDR1 reads MNHNY; CDR2 reads SVGAGI (reference sequence). The V and J ends lost 5 bases and 3 bases respectively, with 7 bases between them. CDR3 region: CASSQGYTGELFF. The CDR3 region has the DNA TGTGCCAGCAGTCAGGGCTACACCGGGGAGCTGTTTTTT.

The chain recombines TRBV6-5 with TRBJ1-1; no clear D. The CDR3 spans 14 residues. Germline V gene sequence: CDR1 MNHEY, CDR2 SVGAGI. Trimming took 0 bases from V and 1 from J, leaving 6 bases between them. The CDR3 region is CASSYSAGNTEAFF. Written as DNA, the CDR3 is TGTGCCAGCAGTTACTCAGCAGGGAACACTGAAGCTTTCTTT.

This sequence joins TRBV5-1 and TRBJ2-1; D possibly corresponds to TRBD2 (5 bases). The V gene lost 2 bases and the J gene lost 7 bases, with 16 bases spanning the gap. The CDR3 length is 15 residues. In germline, CDR1 is SGHRS, CDR2 YFSETQ. CDR3: CASSLDPGIGNEQFF. The DNA of the CDR3 is TGCGCCAGCAGCTTAGACCCGGGGATCGGGAATGAGCAGTTCTTC.

The genes are TRBV30 and TRBJ1-1; D is uncertain. The germline V gene encodes CDR1 GTSNPN and CDR2 SVGIG (reference sequence). CDR3 size: 13 residues. The V gene lost 6 bases and the J gene lost 1 base, with 12 bases spanning the gap. The DNA for the CDR3 is TGTGCCTGCCGCTCGGGCACGAACACTGAAGCTTTCTTT. Translation gives CACRSGTNTEAFF.

The chain's CDR3 is CASSLAARDRSTDTQYF. CDR3 bases: TGTGCCAGCAGCTTGGCCGCCCGGGACAGGAGCACAGATACGCAGTATTTT. The chain employs TRBV5-6 and TRBJ2-3, with 8 bases aligning to TRBD1. This CDR3 region has 17 residues. V lost 0 bases to trimming and J lost 0 bases; unmatched junction nucleotides: 6. Germline CDR1 reads SGHDT; CDR2 reads YYEEEE. Based on the CDR3 plus reference TRBV5-6 and TRBJ2-3, the full variable domain is DAGVTQSPTHLIKTRGQQVTLRCSPKSGHDTVSWYQQALGQGPQFIFQYYEEEERQRGNFPDRFSGHQFPNYSSELNVNALLLGDSALYLCASSLAARDRSTDTQYFGPGTRLTVL.

The chain couples TRBV5-1 to TRBJ2-7; 8 bases align to TRBD1. Germline CDR1 SGHRS, CDR2 YFSETQ. The CDR3 is 13 residues long. J gave up 8 bases and V 0 bases, and 4 bases lay outside the gene matches. This CDR3 is CASSLGDRSKQYF. The CDR3 DNA reads as TGCGCCAGCAGCTTGGGGGACAGGAGTAAGCAGTACTTC.

V is TRBV28 and J is TRBJ1-2, with unresolved D. Deletions cut 10 bases from V and 2 bases from J, with 14 bases between. Per the germline V gene, CDR1 is MDHEN and CDR2 is SYDVKM. The CDR3 is 13 amino acids. The DNA for the CDR3 is TGTGCCACCCCCGGTGGCGGGAACTATGGCTACACCTTC. As protein: CATPGGGNYGYTF.

The chain recombines TRBV5-1 with TRBJ2-3; TRBD2 matches at 7 bases. V dropped 4 bases and J dropped 0; count of bases not matched to a gene: 11. The CDR3 contains 17 residues. Germline V gives CDR1 SGHRS, CDR2 YFSETQ. The CDR3: CASSLNRWRGSTDTQYF. The CDR3 bases are TGCGCCAGCAGCCTAAACAGGTGGCGGGGGAGCACAGATACGCAGTATTTT.

The chain has TRBV6-5 and TRBJ2-3, with D hard to call. CDR1 is MNHEY, CDR2 SVGAGI, per germline. The V end was cut by 0 bases, the J end by 2 bases, with 9 bases between. This CDR3 is 15 amino acids long. CDR3 residues: CASSYSNQFTDTQYF. The CDR3 DNA follows: TGTGCCAGCAGTTACTCGAACCAGTTCACAGATACGCAGTATTTT.

The chain carries TRBV28 and TRBJ2-7, with D maybe TRBD1 (5 bases). CDR1 MDHEN and CDR2 SYDVKM come from the germline V gene. The CDR3 has 14 amino acids. Trimming left V 7 bases short and J 3 bases short, with 16 bases between. The CDR3 region is CASISETAIYEQYF. CDR3 in DNA: TGTGCCAGCATATCCGAGACAGCGATCTACGAGCAGTACTTC.

This chain links TRBV2 with TRBJ2-7, with 16 bases aligning to TRBD2. Germline V gives CDR1 SNHLY, CDR2 FYNNEI. The CDR3 has 15 residues. Trimming at V came to 8 bases and at J to 4 bases, leaving 5 bases not matched to a gene. The CDR3 is CASRGLAGGPYEQYF. The CDR3 nucleotides read TGTGCCAGCCGGGGACTAGCGGGAGGGCCGTACGAGCAGTACTTC.

The rearrangement links TRBV7-9 to TRBJ2-7; 10 bases map to TRBD1. Trimming cost V 5 bases and J 6 bases; bases outside gene matches: 7. Germline CDR1 and CDR2: SEHNR and FQNEAQ (reference sequence). The CDR3 covers 14 residues. This CDR3 reads CASSHRQGAGEQYF. As DNA, the CDR3 is TGTGCCAGCAGCCATCGACAGGGGGCGGGCGAGCAGTACTTC.

On this clone: This sample also contains other DNA sequences that code for the same CDR3. The chain is built from TRBV5-1 and TRBJ2-1; D gene ambiguous. This CDR3 spans 15 amino acids. Trimming left V 0 bases short and J 4 bases short, with 11 bases between. CDR1 is SGHRS, CDR2 YFSETQ, per germline. The CDR3 is CASSLESSGYNEQFF. The CDR3 DNA sequence: TGCGCCAGCAGCTTGGAATCCTCCGGGTACAATGAGCAGTTCTTC.

The chain employs TRBV5-1 and TRBJ1-1, with unresolved D. The CDR3 contains 13 residues. V dropped 6 bases and J dropped 1 base, with 10 bases sitting between them. Per germline, CDR1 SGHRS and CDR2 YFSETQ. CDR3 amino acids: CASTIGANTEAFF. CDR3 sequence (DNA): TGCGCCAGCACCATTGGAGCGAACACTGAAGCTTTCTTT.

Comment on this clone: The same CDR3 arises from other DNA sequences in this sample as well. The V and J genes are TRBV28 and TRBJ2-7; no clear D gene. V shed 3 bases and J shed 3 bases, with 6 bases lying between them. CDR3 length equals 12 residues. Germline V CDR1 and CDR2: MDHEN, SYDVKM. DNA for the CDR3: TGTGCCAGCAGTTTTGGAGTCTACGAGCAGTACTTC. This codes for CASSFGVYEQYF.